Each of the 9 T cell receptor beta chains below was sequenced from the same sample in a study of blood T cell repertoires in COVID-19. The table came from immunoSEQ multiplex PCR; TCRdb's copy has only in-frame clones and leaves some out. The table has 150,000 to 200,000 clones, 70% to 90% seen once; the top ten hold around a fifth. Sequencing was performed on peripheral blood. Receptors were obtained from a man in his 60s with active or convalescent COVID-19.

The chain is built from TRBV29-1 and TRBJ2-1; TRBD2 matches 11 bases. CDR3 size: 14 residues. V lost 1 base and J lost 9; bases outside the gene matches: 5. Germline V lookup: CDR1 SQVTM, CDR2 ANQGSEA. Written as DNA, the CDR3 is TGCAGCGTTGAAGTTAGCGGGGGGGCAAGTGAGCAGTTCTTC. Its translation: CSVEVSGGASEQFF.

This rearrangement joins TRBV2 to TRBJ2-1; TRBD1 agrees at 9 bases. The germline gives CDR1 SNHLY, CDR2 FYNNEI. This CDR3 contains 13 residues. Trimming took 6 bases from V and 7 from J; bases not matched to a gene: 4. CDR3 nucleotides: TGTGCCAGCAGCCGGGACAGGGTAAATGAGCAGTTCTTC. Amino acid sequence: CASSRDRVNEQFF.

Notes on this clone: A junction boundary mismatches the germline segment, possibly from a read error. Other DNA sequences in the sample encode the same CDR3. The chain couples TRBV24-1 to TRBJ2-2, with D possibly being TRBD2 (5 bases). The CDR3 is 15 residues long. In germline, CDR1 is KGHDR, CDR2 SFDVKD. In DNA, the CDR3 is TGTGCCACCAGTTACAAGGAGACCCTAACCGGGGAGTTGTTTTTT. Translated: CATSYKETLTGELFF.

Notes on this clone: This sample includes further DNA sequences coding for the same CDR3. V is TRBV5-6 and J is TRBJ1-3, with D perhaps TRBD1 (5 bases). Germline CDR1 SGHDT, CDR2 YYEEEE. The ends were cut back, 0 bases at V and 4 bases at J, with 11 bases in the middle. The CDR3 totals 15 residues. The CDR3 sequence is CASSLEGVGGNTIYF. The CDR3 nucleotides are TGTGCCAGCAGCTTGGAAGGGGTAGGCGGAAACACCATATATTTT.

The rearrangement uses TRBV5-1 and TRBJ1-4, with D maybe TRBD1 (6 bases). The V gene's germline CDR1 is SGHRS and CDR2 YFSETQ. This CDR3 region has 15 residues. Between the trimmed V and J ends, which lost 4 bases and 8 bases, there was a span of 18 bases. In DNA, the CDR3 is TGCGCCAGCAGCCTTGAAGGGGGGGCAGGAGAAAAACTGTTTTTT. Protein sequence: CASSLEGGAGEKLFF. The whole variable domain, remainder taken from reference TRBV5-1 and TRBJ1-4, is KAGVTQTPRYLIKTRGQQVTLSCSPISGHRSVSWYQQTPGQGLQFLFEYFSETQRNKGNFPGRFSGRQFSNSRSEMNVSTLELGDSALYLCASSLEGGAGEKLFFGSGTQLSVL.

CDR3 protein: CASSETGGSEKLFF. Here the CDR3 DNA reads TGTGCCAGCAGTGAAACAGGGGGAAGTGAAAAACTGTTTTTT. The V and J genes are TRBV25-1 and TRBJ1-4; TRBD1 agrees at 8 bases. The V gene end was trimmed by 2 bases and the J gene end by 7 bases; junction bases not matched to a gene: 3. Germline CDR1 is MGHDK and CDR2 is SYGVNS. The CDR3 is made up of 14 amino acids.

This clone has just a few counts. This chain joins TRBV27 and TRBJ2-5; TRBD2 aligns across 15 bases. Per germline, CDR1 MNHEY and CDR2 SMNVEV (reference sequence). V shed 6 bases and J 4 bases; nucleotides not matched to a gene: 3. This CDR3 spans 15 amino acids. CDR3 nucleotides: TGTGCCAGCAGGGGACTAGCGGGGGGTAGAGAGACCCAGTACTTC. Amino acids: CASRGLAGGRETQYF.

The gene calls are TRBV6-5 and TRBJ2-3; D is ambiguous. The CDR3 is 11 residues long. In germline, CDR1 is MNHEY, CDR2 SVGAGI. Deletions cut 8 bases from V and 5 bases from J, with 8 bases between. The CDR3 coding sequence is TGTGCCAGCGAGATTGAAGATACGCAGTATTTT. It specifies CASEIEDTQYF.

The CDR3 DNA sequence: TGCGCCAGCAGCCAAGATGACAGGGGAAATTCACCCCTCCACTTT. This translates into CASSQDDRGNSPLHF. This chain uses TRBV4-1 with TRBJ1-6; 8 bases agree with TRBD1. The CDR3 totals 15 residues. CDR1 MGHRA and CDR2 YSYEKL come from the germline V gene. After removal of 0 bases from V and 7 bases from J, the junction contained 2 bases not matched to a gene.